The 26 T cell receptor beta chains below all came from one sample that was sequenced in a study of blood T cells in healthy people across ages. The use of a sample-barcoded 5' primer and a J-beta primer mix characterized a second PCR of roughly 7 to 11 cycles. TCRdb passed the 5' RACE reads through MiXCR, listing each CDR3 protein once. The data hold over a million distinct CDR3 sequences, with more than 40% observed a single time. Sequenced sample: blood. The receptors originated from a woman aged 55-70 years in good health.

This clonotype was counted many times. V is TRBV15 and J is TRBJ2-5; D is ambiguous. Germline CDR1 LNHNV, CDR2 YYDKDF (reference sequence). The CDR3 totals 15 residues. V lost 0 bases, J lost 1 base, and 9 bases lay in between. The CDR3 nucleotides are TGTGCCACCAGCAGAGATCTCTACAGCCAAGAGACCCAGTACTTC. It translates to CATSRDLYSQETQYF.

The chain recombines TRBV9 with TRBJ2-7; tentative D call: TRBD1 (5 bases). This CDR3 contains 14 residues. CDR1 and CDR2 from the germline V gene are SGDLS and YYNGEE. V was cut by 4 bases and J by 1 base, with 12 bases left in between. The CDR3 sequence: CASSPRTNSYEQYF. DNA of the CDR3: TGTGCCAGCAGCCCTAGGACAAATTCCTACGAGCAGTACTTC.

The chain couples TRBV4-2 to TRBJ2-7; 12 bases are a match to TRBD2. V trimming: 0 bases; J trimming: 7 bases; junction bases outside the gene matches: 10. The CDR3 spans 17 residues. Germline values: CDR1 LGHNA, CDR2 YNFKEQ. CDR3 nucleotide sequence: TGTGCCAGCAGCCAAGAGCCCCTGACTAGCGGGAGTTTTGAGCAGTACTTC. Its translation is CASSQEPLTSGSFEQYF.

V is TRBV28 and J is TRBJ2-5; 7 nucleotides line up with TRBD1. CDR1 is MDHEN and CDR2 is SYDVKM in the germline V gene. The CDR3 extends over 15 amino acids. V shed 6 bases and J 11 bases; nucleotides not matched to a gene: 18. The CDR3 sequence is CASRPGWDSYNEQYF. CDR3 sequence (DNA): TGTGCCAGCAGACCGGGCTGGGACAGCTACAATGAGCAGTACTTC.

CDR3 loop: CASSLVPLGQSIAKNIQYF. The CDR3 DNA sequence: TGTGCCAGCAGCTTAGTTCCTCTGGGACAGTCCATAGCCAAAAACATTCAGTACTTC. The J gene is TRBJ2-4, the V gene TRBV7-9, with 7 bases identical to TRBD1. V dropped 1 base and J dropped 0; count of bases not matched to a gene: 12. Germline CDR1 is SEHNR and CDR2 is FQNEAQ (reference sequence). This CDR3 region has 19 residues.

This clonotype came up a few times. The chain has TRBV13 and TRBJ2-1; 12 positions agree with TRBD2. This CDR3 has 18 residues. The germline gives CDR1 PRHDT, CDR2 FYEKMQ (reference sequence). V was pared by 5 bases and J by 0 bases, with 8 bases of the junction left unmatched. CDR3 sequence reads: CASSPPTSGRRSYNEQFF. The DNA of the CDR3 is TGTGCCAGCAGCCCACCGACTAGCGGGAGACGCTCCTACAATGAGCAGTTCTTC.

The table lists this clonotype with a few counts. The V gene is TRBV7-2, the J gene TRBJ2-1; 10 bases align to TRBD2. The J call is doubtful: the DNA matches TRBJ2-7 better. The CDR3 length is 15 residues. The germline V gene has CDR1 SGHTA and CDR2 FQGNSA. The CDR3 loop reads CASSTTSGFYNEQYF. Here the CDR3 DNA reads TGTGCCAGCAGCACGACTAGCGGGTTCTACAATGAGCAGTACTTC.

With respect to this clonotype: A read error may be the cause here, since a much bigger clone is one base away. The rearrangement uses TRBV9 and TRBJ2-1, with D perhaps matching TRBD1 (5 bases). Germline CDR1 and CDR2: SGDLS and YYNGEE. The CDR3 covers 15 residues. CDR3: CAGSVQASSYNEQFF. CDR3 sequence (DNA): TGTGCCGGCAGCGTACAGGCCAGCTCCTACAATGAGCAGTTCTTC.

The CDR3 region has the DNA TGTGCCAGCAGTACAGGGGGCAAAAACATTCAGTACTTC. Translating it yields CASSTGGKNIQYF. The gene calls are TRBV27 and TRBJ2-4; 8 bases line up with TRBD1. The trim removed 5 bases at V and 3 bases at J, leaving 0 bases unmatched. The CDR3 contains 13 residues. Germline CDR1 MNHEY, CDR2 SMNVEV (reference sequence).

This clonotype was counted ten times or more. V gene TRBV9 combines with J gene TRBJ2-5; D not certain. The V and J ends lost 4 bases and 1 base respectively, with 11 bases between them. Germline values: CDR1 SGDLS, CDR2 YYNGEE. The CDR3 covers 14 residues. The CDR3 is CASSPSRAQETQYF. In DNA, the CDR3 is TGTGCCAGCAGCCCCAGTAGGGCCCAAGAGACCCAGTACTTC.

The chain is built from TRBV27 and TRBJ2-7; 12 bases match TRBD1. The germline gives CDR1 MNHEY, CDR2 SMNVEV (reference sequence). Germline trimming cut 1 base from V and 3 bases from J; bases unmatched to any gene: 4. This CDR3 region has 16 residues. The chain's CDR3 is CASSLFGTGGFYEQYF. The CDR3 nucleotides are TGTGCCAGCAGTTTATTTGGGACAGGGGGCTTCTACGAGCAGTACTTC.

The J gene is TRBJ1-1, the V gene TRBV6-5, with D perhaps matching TRBD1 (6 bases). The germline V and J ends were trimmed by 2 bases and 3 bases, with 7 bases remaining between them. Germline values: CDR1 MNHEY, CDR2 SVGAGI. CDR3 length equals 13 residues. This CDR3 reads CASSYEGDTEAFF. The CDR3 nucleotides read TGTGCCAGCAGTTACGAGGGGGACACTGAAGCTTTCTTT.

The J gene is TRBJ2-1, the V gene TRBV2; 8 bases fit TRBD1. The V gene end was trimmed by 8 bases and the J gene end by 3 bases; junction bases not matched to a gene: 9. The CDR3 is 15 residues long. Germline CDR1 is SNHLY and CDR2 is FYNNEI. The CDR3 DNA reads TGTGCCAGCGGGGTCCGACAGGGGTTCTACAATGAGCAGTTCTTC. Translated, it gives CASGVRQGFYNEQFF.

This clonotype was recorded a few times. The gene calls are TRBV5-6 and TRBJ2-3, with D possibly being TRBD2 (6 bases). Trimming cost V 7 bases and J 0 bases, with 21 bases left between them. Germline V gene data show CDR1 as SGHDT and CDR2 as YYEEEE. This CDR3 region has 17 residues. The CDR3 nucleotides read TGTGCCAGCTCTCCTGAGAGGAGTGCGGGGAGCACAGATACGCAGTATTTT. Translated, it gives CASSPERSAGSTDTQYF.

The V call is TRBV3-1, the J call TRBJ1-1; unclear D gene. This CDR3 is built from 13 residues. Germline V gene lookup returns CDR1 LGHDT and CDR2 YNNKEL (reference sequence). The V end was cut by 4 bases, the J end by 8 bases, with 14 bases between. The CDR3 reads CASSPREGPEAFF. DNA for the CDR3: TGTGCCAGCAGCCCTAGGGAAGGACCCGAAGCTTTCTTT.

The chain carries TRBV7-6 and TRBJ2-7; the D call may be TRBD1 or TRBD2 (6 bases each). Trimming left V 1 base short and J 1 base short, with 11 bases between. There are 15 residues in the CDR3. Looked up from germline, CDR1 is SGHVS and CDR2 is FNYEAQ. The CDR3 loop reads CASSLEGDWSYEQYF. Written as DNA, the CDR3 is TGTGCCAGCAGCTTAGAGGGGGACTGGTCCTACGAGCAGTACTTC.

This clonotype was detected only a few times. The genes are TRBV6-5 and TRBJ2-1; D assignment may be TRBD1 or TRBD2 (5 bases each). CDR1 and CDR2 from the germline V gene are MNHEY and SVGAGI. The CDR3 consists of 15 residues. Trimming removed 0 bases from V and 8 bases from J, with 14 bases in between. CDR3: CASSYSGTSRDEQFF. CDR3 DNA sequence: TGTGCCAGCAGTTACTCTGGGACCTCTCGAGATGAGCAGTTCTTC.

This clonotype has a handful of counts. The chain couples TRBV5-4 to TRBJ1-1, with a possible D match to TRBD1 (5 bases). The CDR3 totals 14 residues. Looked up from germline, CDR1 is SGHNT and CDR2 is YYREEE (reference sequence). V lost 7 bases to trimming and J lost 0 bases, with 13 bases between them. The CDR3 spells CASRGPTMNTEAFF. CDR3 DNA: TGTGCCAGCCGGGGACCGACCATGAACACTGAAGCTTTCTTT.

The chain is built from TRBV5-1 and TRBJ1-3; tentative D call: TRBD1 (5 bases). V dropped 0 bases and J dropped 0 bases, with 10 bases sitting between them. CDR3 length equals 16 residues. CDR1 is SGHRS and CDR2 is YFSETQ in the germline V gene. The CDR3 reads CASSLAGRNSGNTIYF. Written as DNA, the CDR3 is TGCGCCAGCAGCTTGGCGGGACGGAACTCTGGAAACACCATATATTTT. Full variable domain (outside the CDR3, taken from reference TRBV5-1 and TRBJ1-3): KAGVTQTPRYLIKTRGQQVTLSCSPISGHRSVSWYQQTPGQGLQFLFEYFSETQRNKGNFPGRFSGRQFSNSRSEMNVSTLELGDSALYLCASSLAGRNSGNTIYFGEGSWLTVV.

V gene TRBV5-5 combines with J gene TRBJ2-1, with 9 bases fitting TRBD1. The CDR3 is 16 residues long. Unmatched junction bases numbered 11, after V lost 5 bases and J lost 5 bases. From germline, CDR1 is SGHKS and CDR2 YYEKEE (reference sequence). CDR3 sequence (DNA): TGTGCCAGCAGGTTGACAGGGGGACGCATCCACAATGAGCAGTTCTTC. The encoded protein is CASRLTGGRIHNEQFF. Variable domain in full (rest from reference TRBV5-5 and TRBJ2-1): DAGVTQSPTHLIKTRGQQVTLRCSPISGHKSVSWYQQVLGQGPQFIFQYYEKEERGRGNFPDRFSARQFPNYSSELNVNALLLGDSALYLCASRLTGGRIHNEQFFGPGTRLTVL.

The V call is TRBV20-1, the J call TRBJ2-7; TRBD2 agrees at 10 bases. Trimming removed 5 bases from V and 3 bases from J; junction bases left unmatched: 10. The CDR3 is 15 residues long. Germline V lookup: CDR1 DFQATT, CDR2 SNEGSKA (reference sequence). The CDR3 DNA follows: TGCAGTGCTCGCCCCGGGACTAGCGCCTACTACGAGCAGTACTTC. It is translated as CSARPGTSAYYEQYF.

The CDR3 spells CATSDRPWVRQFF. CDR3 bases: TGTGCCACCAGTGACCGCCCATGGGTGAGGCAGTTCTTC. This chain links TRBV24-1 with TRBJ2-1; D not certain. The CDR3 covers 13 residues. The V end lost 4 bases, the J end lost 12 bases, and 15 bases lay between the germline ends. Germline V gives CDR1 KGHDR, CDR2 SFDVKD.

This clonotype was seen a few times. The rearrangement joins TRBV3-1 to TRBJ1-5; 7 bases fit TRBD1. Germline V gives CDR1 LGHDT, CDR2 YNNKEL (reference sequence). V lost 1 base to trimming and J lost 2 bases; unmatched junction nucleotides: 2. The CDR3 contains 15 residues. The CDR3 sequence: CASSQGQGGNQPQHF. CDR3 nucleotides: TGTGCCAGCAGCCAAGGTCAGGGGGGCAATCAGCCCCAGCATTTT.

This clonotype was detected a few times. This chain links TRBV20-1 with TRBJ2-7, with TRBD2 identical over 7 bases. The tail of the sequence fits TRBJ2-5 better, so the J call may be wrong. The germline V gene encodes CDR1 DFQATT and CDR2 SNEGSKA (reference sequence). This CDR3 is 12 amino acids long. The DNA of the CDR3 is TGCAGTGCTAGGTTGCGGGGGGAGACCCAGTACTTC. Its translation: CSARLRGETQYF.

Points on this clonotype: The junction does not match germline at one end; this may be a read error. The genes are TRBV20-1 and TRBJ2-7; TRBD2 matches 9 bases. This CDR3 has 17 residues. CDR1 and CDR2 (germline): DFQATT, SNEGSKA (reference sequence). For the CDR3, the DNA is TGCAGTGCTGGAGATGACCGGCCTAGCGGGAAGAAATACGAGCAGTACTTC. Its translation is CSAGDDRPSGKKYEQYF.

The rearrangement links TRBV5-5 to TRBJ2-7, with a possible D match to TRBD1 (6 bases). The V and J ends lost 4 bases and 3 bases respectively, with 17 bases between them. This CDR3 has 15 residues. Looked up from germline, CDR1 is SGHKS and CDR2 is YYEKEE (reference sequence). The CDR3 nucleotides are TGTGCCAGCAGCGCACCGGTACAGGGAAACTACGAGCAGTACTTC. Amino acids: CASSAPVQGNYEQYF.